These T cell receptor beta chains were read from a single sample in a study of vaccination effects on CD4 cells after COVID-19. Their recognized antigens are unknown. The assay was immunoSEQ multiplex PCR, and TCRdb's table has in-frame clones only and misses some. The table has tens of thousands of clones, 65% to 75% seen once. The source was CD4+ T cells from PBMCs cultured with HCoV-OC43 spike peptides, collected after COVID-19 vaccination. Receptor source: a human donor who received a COVID-19 vaccine. The CDR3 runs from the conserved cysteine through the conserved F or W. The D gene is left open where the match is weak. Clone size is not always given. Where it is, it says once, few, many or a class for expanded clones.

V gene	J gene	D gene	clone size	CDR3 DNA	CDR3 protein
TRBV2	TRBJ2-2	.	few	TGTGCCAGTTTGAGACTAGCGAACACCGGGGAGCTGTTTTTT	CASLRLANTGELFF
TRBV6-5	TRBJ1-1	.	.	TGTGCCAGCAGACATCCCCGGGGGGGGACTGAAGCTTTCTTT	CASRHPRGGTEAFF
TRBV15	TRBJ2-7	.	.	TGTGCCACCAGCAGAGATAAGGGGTCGGGGGCCTTAAGCTCCTACGAGCAGTACTTC	CATSRDKGSGALSSYEQYF
TRBV19	TRBJ1-5	TRBD1	.	TGTGCCAGCCGCCGGGACAGGGTCTCGAATCAGCCCCAGCATTTT	CASRRDRVSNQPQHF
TRBV11-2	TRBJ2-7	.	.	TGTGCCAGCAGCTTGCCATCCGGGGAGGAGCCCTACGAGCAGTACTTC	CASSLPSGEEPYEQYF
TRBV11-2	TRBJ1-3	.	.	TGTGCCAGCAGCTTGACTGAGGACCGCGGAAACACCATATATTTT	CASSLTEDRGNTIYF
TRBV19	TRBJ1-4	TRBD1	.	TGTGCCAGTAGTCAGGGACAGGGAGGAGAAAAACTGTTTTTT	CASSQGQGGEKLFF
TRBV6-1	TRBJ2-7	TRBD2	.	TGTGCCAGCAGAGAAGGCGGGGGAGATAACTTC	CASREGGGDNF
TRBV6-5	TRBJ2-1	TRBD2	.	TGTGCCAGCAGTAGCGGGGGGGCTGGCAATGAGCAGTTCTTC	CASSSGGAGNEQFF
TRBV30	TRBJ1-6	.	.	TGTGCCTGGAGTCTAGGAGGGGCTAATTCACCCCTCCACTTT	CAWSLGGANSPLHF